This TCR beta chain is drawn from a study of response to subunit inactivated influenza vaccine. Whole-study findings and limits: After each seasonal influenza vaccination, few new T cells are recruited, the authors suggested.

A note on this clonotype: Its specificity is unknown.

TCRdb redid the calling of the RT-PCR reads with MiXCR, one entry per CDR3 protein. This table holds about 540,000 distinct CDR3 sequences, about 15% found once. CDR1 is LGHNA, CDR2 YSLEER, per germline. The length of the CDR3 is 17 residues. V dropped 4 bases and J dropped 6; count of bases not matched to a gene: 10. The sequences come from PBMCs from blood, collected 11 to 12 days after vaccination. This receptor was identified in a man aged 50 to 60 who received an inactivated influenza vaccine. V usage is TRBV4-3 and J usage is TRBJ1-6, with 9 bases lining up with TRBD1. The CDR3 bases are TGCGCCAGCAGCCCAAACAGGGGGCGGGATAGTAATTCACCCCTCCACTTT. Its translation is CASSPNRGRDSNSPLHF.